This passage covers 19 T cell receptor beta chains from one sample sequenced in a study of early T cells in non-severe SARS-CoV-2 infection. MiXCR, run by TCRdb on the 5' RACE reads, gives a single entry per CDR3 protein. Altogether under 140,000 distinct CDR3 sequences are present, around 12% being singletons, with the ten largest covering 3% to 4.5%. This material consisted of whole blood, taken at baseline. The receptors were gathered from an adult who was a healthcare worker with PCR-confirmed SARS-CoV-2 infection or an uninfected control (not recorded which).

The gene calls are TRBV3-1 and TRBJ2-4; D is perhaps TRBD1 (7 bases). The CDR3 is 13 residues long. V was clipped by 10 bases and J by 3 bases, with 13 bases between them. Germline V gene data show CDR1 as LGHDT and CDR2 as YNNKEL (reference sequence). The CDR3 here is CATSRGVKNIQYF. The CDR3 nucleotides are TGTGCCACATCCAGGGGGGTCAAAAACATTCAGTACTTC.

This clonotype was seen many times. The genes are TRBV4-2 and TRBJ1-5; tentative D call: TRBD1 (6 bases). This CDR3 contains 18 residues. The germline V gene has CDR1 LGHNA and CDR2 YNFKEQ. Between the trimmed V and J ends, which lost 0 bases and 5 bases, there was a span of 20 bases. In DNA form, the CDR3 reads TGTGCCAGCAGCCAAGAGGGAGGATTAGGACAGTACGATCAGCCCCAGCATTTT. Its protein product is CASSQEGGLGQYDQPQHF.

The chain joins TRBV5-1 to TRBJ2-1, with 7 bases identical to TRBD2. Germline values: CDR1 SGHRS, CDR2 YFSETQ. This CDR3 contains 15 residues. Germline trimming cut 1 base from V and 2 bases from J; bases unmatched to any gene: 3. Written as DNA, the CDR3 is TGCGCCAGCAGCTTGTCAGGGACTACCTACAATGAGCAGTTCTTC. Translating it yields CASSLSGTTYNEQFF.

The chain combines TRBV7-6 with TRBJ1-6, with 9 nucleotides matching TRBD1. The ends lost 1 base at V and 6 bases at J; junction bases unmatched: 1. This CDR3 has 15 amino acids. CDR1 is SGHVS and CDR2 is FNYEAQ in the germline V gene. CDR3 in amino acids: CASSLVGQGNSPLHF. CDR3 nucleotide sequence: TGTGCCAGCAGCTTAGTGGGACAGGGTAATTCACCCCTCCACTTT.

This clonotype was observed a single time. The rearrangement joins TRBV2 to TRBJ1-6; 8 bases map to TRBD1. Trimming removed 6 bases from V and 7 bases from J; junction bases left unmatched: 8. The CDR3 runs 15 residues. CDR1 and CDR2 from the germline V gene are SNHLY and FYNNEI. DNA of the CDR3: TGTGCCAGCAGGCCCCAGGGGGCGACCAATTCACCCCTCCACTTT. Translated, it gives CASRPQGATNSPLHF.

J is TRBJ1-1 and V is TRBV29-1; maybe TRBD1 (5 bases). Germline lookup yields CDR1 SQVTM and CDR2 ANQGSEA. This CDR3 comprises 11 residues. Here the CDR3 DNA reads TGCAGTATGGGAAGGGGCACTGAAGCTTTCTTT. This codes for CSMGRGTEAFF.

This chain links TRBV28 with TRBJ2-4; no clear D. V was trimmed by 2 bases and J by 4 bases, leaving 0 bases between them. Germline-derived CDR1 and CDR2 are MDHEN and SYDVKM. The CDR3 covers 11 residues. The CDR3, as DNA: TGTGCCAGCAGTTTAAAAAACATTCAGTACTTC. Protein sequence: CASSLKNIQYF.

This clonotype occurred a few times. The CDR3 DNA reads as TGCAGCGTTCCATGGTTAGGGGAGCAGTTCTTC. The encoded protein is CSVPWLGEQFF. The chain carries TRBV29-1 and TRBJ2-1; D call uncertain. Trimming stripped 5 bases from V and 10 bases from J, with 12 bases between. The germline V gene encodes CDR1 SQVTM and CDR2 ANQGSEA. This CDR3 spans 11 amino acids.

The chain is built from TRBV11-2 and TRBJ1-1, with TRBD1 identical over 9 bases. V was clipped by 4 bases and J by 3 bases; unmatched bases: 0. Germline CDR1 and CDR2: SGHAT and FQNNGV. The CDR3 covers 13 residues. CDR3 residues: CASSWDRDTEAFF. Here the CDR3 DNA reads TGTGCCAGCAGCTGGGACAGGGACACTGAAGCTTTCTTT.

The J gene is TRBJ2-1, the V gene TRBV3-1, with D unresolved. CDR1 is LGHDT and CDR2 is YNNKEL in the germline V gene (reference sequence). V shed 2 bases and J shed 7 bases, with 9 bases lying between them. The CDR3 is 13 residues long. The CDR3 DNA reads TGTGCCAGCAGCCAAATGCTAGGGAATGAGCAGTTCTTC. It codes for CASSQMLGNEQFF.

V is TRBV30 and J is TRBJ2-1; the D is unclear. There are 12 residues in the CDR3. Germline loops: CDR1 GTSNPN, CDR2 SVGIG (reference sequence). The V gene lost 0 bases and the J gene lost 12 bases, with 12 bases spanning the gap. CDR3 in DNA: TGTGCCTGGAGTGTACGAAACGTAGGGCAGTTCTTC. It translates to CAWSVRNVGQFF.

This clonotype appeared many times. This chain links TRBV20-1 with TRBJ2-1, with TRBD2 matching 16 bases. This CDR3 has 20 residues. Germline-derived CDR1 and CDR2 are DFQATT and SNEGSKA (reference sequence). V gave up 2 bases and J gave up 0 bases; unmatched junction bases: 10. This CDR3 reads CSARSLSGTSGRASYNEQFF. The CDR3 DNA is TGCAGTGCTAGATCACTCTCCGGGACTAGCGGGAGGGCCTCCTACAATGAGCAGTTCTTC.

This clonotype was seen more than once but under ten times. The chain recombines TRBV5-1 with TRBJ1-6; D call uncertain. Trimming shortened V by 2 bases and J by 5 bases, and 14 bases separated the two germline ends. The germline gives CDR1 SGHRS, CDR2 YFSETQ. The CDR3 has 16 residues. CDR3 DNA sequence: TGCGCCAGCAGCTTAATAGGAGGCCAGGATAATTCACCCCTCCACTTT. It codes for CASSLIGGQDNSPLHF.

The CDR3 DNA reads as TGTGCCAGCAGCAGTATCCCAAAATCTCTCTACGAGCAGTACTTC. Its protein is CASSSIPKSLYEQYF. The chain has TRBV27 and TRBJ2-7; D is uncertain. Germline V gene lookup returns CDR1 MNHEY and CDR2 SMNVEV (reference sequence). This CDR3 is 15 amino acids long. V gave up 6 bases and J gave up 3 bases, with 18 bases separating them.

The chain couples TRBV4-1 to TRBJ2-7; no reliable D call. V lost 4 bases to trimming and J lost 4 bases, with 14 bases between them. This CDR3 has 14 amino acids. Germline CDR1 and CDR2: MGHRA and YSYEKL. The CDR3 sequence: CASSPSAGPYEQYF. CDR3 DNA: TGCGCCAGCAGCCCCTCAGCCGGGCCTTACGAGCAGTACTTC.

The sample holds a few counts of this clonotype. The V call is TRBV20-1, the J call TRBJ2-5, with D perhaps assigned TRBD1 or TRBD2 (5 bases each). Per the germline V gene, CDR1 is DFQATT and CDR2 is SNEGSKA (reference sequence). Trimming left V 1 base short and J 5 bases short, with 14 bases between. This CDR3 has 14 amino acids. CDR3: CSARAPPGLETQYF. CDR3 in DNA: TGCAGTGCTAGAGCCCCACCGGGGCTGGAGACCCAGTACTTC.

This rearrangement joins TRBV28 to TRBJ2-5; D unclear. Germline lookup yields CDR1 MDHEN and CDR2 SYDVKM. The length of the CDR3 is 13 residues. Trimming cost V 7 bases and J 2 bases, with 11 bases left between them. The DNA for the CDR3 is TGTGCCAGCAACGGTGGATCTCAAGAGACCCAGTACTTC. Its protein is CASNGGSQETQYF.

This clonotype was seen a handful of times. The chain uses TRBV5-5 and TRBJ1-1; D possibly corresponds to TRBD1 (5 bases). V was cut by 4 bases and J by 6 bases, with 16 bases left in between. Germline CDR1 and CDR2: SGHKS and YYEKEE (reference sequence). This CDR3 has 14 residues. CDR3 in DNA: TGTGCCAGCAGCGCGACAGTCCTAGTCGCTGAAGCTTTCTTT. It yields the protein CASSATVLVAEAFF.

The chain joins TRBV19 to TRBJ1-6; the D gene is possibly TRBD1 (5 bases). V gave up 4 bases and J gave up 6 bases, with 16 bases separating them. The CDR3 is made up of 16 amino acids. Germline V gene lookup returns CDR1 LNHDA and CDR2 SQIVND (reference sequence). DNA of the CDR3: TGTGCCAGTAGTACGGCCGGGACGCCTCCTAATTCACCCCTCCACTTT. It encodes CASSTAGTPPNSPLHF.